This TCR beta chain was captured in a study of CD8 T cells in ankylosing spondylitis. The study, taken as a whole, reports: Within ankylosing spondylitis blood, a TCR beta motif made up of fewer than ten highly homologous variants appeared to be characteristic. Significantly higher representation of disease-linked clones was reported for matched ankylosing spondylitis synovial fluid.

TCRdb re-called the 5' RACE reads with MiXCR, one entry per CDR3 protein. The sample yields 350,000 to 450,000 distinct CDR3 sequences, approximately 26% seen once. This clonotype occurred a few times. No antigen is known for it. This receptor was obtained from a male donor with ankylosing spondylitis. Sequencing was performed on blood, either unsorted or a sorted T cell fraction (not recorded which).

For the CDR3, the DNA is TGTGCCAGCAGCTTAGATCCGGGGTCGAGTGGCTACACCTTC. This translates into CASSLDPGSSGYTF. This chain links TRBV7-6 with TRBJ1-2; D unclear. The germline V gene has CDR1 SGHVS and CDR2 FNYEAQ. V shed 1 base and J shed 7 bases, with 13 bases lying between them. CDR3 length: 14 amino acids.